A selection of T cell receptor beta chains follows, all from one sample in a study of CD8+ T cells in alopecia areata. Generated by immunoSEQ multiplex PCR, the TCRdb table keeps only in-frame clones and is missing some. Altogether 220,000 or so clones are present, around 62% being singletons, with the ten largest covering approximately 0.5%. The specimen comprised CD4+ T cells sorted from blood, sampled at week 0. These receptor sequences come from a human donor with alopecia areata. Each CDR3 is given with its conserved first and last residue. The order of the fields is D gene, V gene, J gene, clone size, CDR3 DNA, CDR3 protein. A D gene is named only where the DNA matches it firmly. Clone size, where shown, is once, few, many, or a class for clones that have expanded.

d_call: NA
v_call: TRBV7-2
j_call: TRBJ2-7
clone_size: NA
cdr3_nt: TGTGCCAGCAGCGCCGTCGGGGCCTACGAGCAGTACTTC
cdr3_aa: CASSAVGAYEQYF

d_call: NA
v_call: TRBV7-9
j_call: TRBJ2-7
clone_size: NA
cdr3_nt: TGTGCCAGCAGCTTAGCTTCACCTCCGTACGAGCAGTACTTC
cdr3_aa: CASSLASPPYEQYF

d_call: TRBD1
v_call: TRBV25-1
j_call: TRBJ2-5
clone_size: NA
cdr3_nt: TGTGCCAGCAGTGATTTGGACAGGGGGGCAGAGACCCAGTACTTC
cdr3_aa: CASSDLDRGAETQYF

d_call: NA
v_call: TRBV6-5
j_call: TRBJ2-7
clone_size: few
cdr3_nt: TGTGCCAGCAGCGCGACCGGGGGCGAGCAGTACTTC
cdr3_aa: CASSATGGEQYF

d_call: NA
v_call: TRBV5-1
j_call: TRBJ2-5
clone_size: NA
cdr3_nt: TGCGCCAGCAGCTTGCGGCAGGGGTGGGAGACCCAGTACTTC
cdr3_aa: CASSLRQGWETQYF

d_call: NA
v_call: TRBV7-2
j_call: TRBJ1-1
clone_size: NA
cdr3_nt: TGTGCCAGCAGCCACCCACAGGTACGGGTAAGGATGAACACTGAAGCTTTCTTT
cdr3_aa: CASSHPQVRVRMNTEAFF

d_call: NA
v_call: TRBV29-1
j_call: TRBJ1-2
clone_size: NA
cdr3_nt: TGCAGCGTTGGAACACGTGCTAACTATGGCTACACCTTC
cdr3_aa: CSVGTRANYGYTF

d_call: NA
v_call: TRBV5-1
j_call: TRBJ2-5
clone_size: NA
cdr3_nt: TGCGCCAGCAGCTTGGGACAGCAAGAGACCCAGTACTTC
cdr3_aa: CASSLGQQETQYF

d_call: TRBD1
v_call: TRBV7-9
j_call: TRBJ1-2
clone_size: NA
cdr3_nt: TGTGCCAGCAGCTTAGGTTGGGCAGGGGGCGACTATGGCTACACCTTC
cdr3_aa: CASSLGWAGGDYGYTF

d_call: NA
v_call: TRBV5-1
j_call: TRBJ2-4
clone_size: NA
cdr3_nt: TGCGCCAGCAGCCCCAACCTAGCTACGAACATTCAGTACTTC
cdr3_aa: CASSPNLATNIQYF

d_call: NA
v_call: TRBV15
j_call: TRBJ2-7
clone_size: NA
cdr3_nt: TGTGCCACCAGCCACGGGCCAAACGAGCAGTACTTC
cdr3_aa: CATSHGPNEQYF

d_call: NA
v_call: TRBV2
j_call: TRBJ2-3
clone_size: NA
cdr3_nt: TGTGCCACCCTGGGGCCTTTGCTGGATACGCAGTATTTT
cdr3_aa: CATLGPLLDTQYF

d_call: TRBD1
v_call: TRBV2
j_call: TRBJ1-2
clone_size: NA
cdr3_nt: TGTGCCAGCAGTAAAGGGGGACAGGCCGGCTACACCTTC
cdr3_aa: CASSKGGQAGYTF

d_call: TRBD1
v_call: TRBV5-1
j_call: TRBJ2-7
clone_size: NA
cdr3_nt: TGCGCCAGCAGCTTCGCACAGGGGAACGAGCAGTACTTC
cdr3_aa: CASSFAQGNEQYF

d_call: NA
v_call: TRBV9
j_call: TRBJ1-1
clone_size: many
cdr3_nt: TGTGCCAGCAGCGTAGCGGGGAACACTGAAGCTTTCTTT
cdr3_aa: CASSVAGNTEAFF

d_call: NA
v_call: TRBV7-2
j_call: TRBJ2-2
clone_size: few
cdr3_nt: TGTGCCAGCAGCTTAAATCCGGTTTCCGGGGAGCTGTTTTTT
cdr3_aa: CASSLNPVSGELFF

d_call: NA
v_call: TRBV5-1
j_call: TRBJ2-7
clone_size: NA
cdr3_nt: TGCGCCAGCAGCTCGAAATCCCCGGGGTTTAGCACCTACGAGCAGTACTTC
cdr3_aa: CASSSKSPGFSTYEQYF

d_call: NA
v_call: TRBV6-5
j_call: TRBJ2-6
clone_size: NA
cdr3_nt: TGTGCCAGCAGTTACTCCGCAGGAGGTGGGGCCAACGTCCTGACTTTC
cdr3_aa: CASSYSAGGGANVLTF

d_call: NA
v_call: TRBV6-5
j_call: TRBJ1-3
clone_size: NA
cdr3_nt: TGTGCCAGCAGTTACTCTGGCACCTCTGGAAACACCATATATTTT
cdr3_aa: CASSYSGTSGNTIYF

d_call: TRBD2
v_call: TRBV5-6
j_call: TRBJ2-3
clone_size: once
cdr3_nt: TGTGCCAGCAGCTTGGGTCTGGGCGGGAGGCGCACAGATACGCAGTATTTT
cdr3_aa: CASSLGLGGRRTDTQYF

d_call: NA
v_call: TRBV18
j_call: TRBJ2-5
clone_size: few
cdr3_nt: TGTGCCAGCTCACCACCGGAGAAGCAAGAGACCCAGTACTTC
cdr3_aa: CASSPPEKQETQYF

d_call: NA
v_call: TRBV5-1
j_call: TRBJ2-7
clone_size: few
cdr3_nt: TGCGCCAGCAGCTCACTAGACAACTACGAGCAGTACTTC
cdr3_aa: CASSSLDNYEQYF

d_call: NA
v_call: TRBV5-1
j_call: TRBJ2-1
clone_size: few
cdr3_nt: TGCGCCAGCAGCTTGGCTTCTATCTCCTACAATGAGCAGTTCTTC
cdr3_aa: CASSLASISYNEQFF

d_call: TRBD1
v_call: TRBV23-1
j_call: TRBJ1-2
clone_size: NA
cdr3_nt: TGCGCCAGCAGACCGGACAGGGCAGGCTACACCTTC
cdr3_aa: CASRPDRAGYTF

d_call: TRBD1
v_call: TRBV11-3
j_call: TRBJ1-1
clone_size: NA
cdr3_nt: TGTGCCAGCAGCTTAACAGGGGGCACTGAAGCTTTCTTT
cdr3_aa: CASSLTGGTEAFF

d_call: NA
v_call: TRBV5-1
j_call: TRBJ2-6
clone_size: NA
cdr3_nt: TGCGCCAGCAGCTTGGAGGGTGGGGCTGGGGCCAACGTCCTGACTTTC
cdr3_aa: CASSLEGGAGANVLTF

d_call: TRBD2
v_call: TRBV30
j_call: TRBJ2-7
clone_size: NA
cdr3_nt: TGTGCCTGGAGCCGAGGAGCGGGAGGGTACGAGCAGTACTTC
cdr3_aa: CAWSRGAGGYEQYF

d_call: TRBD1
v_call: TRBV25-1
j_call: TRBJ1-2
clone_size: NA
cdr3_nt: TGTGCCAGCAGTAGGACAGGACCCATCGGGTATGGCTACACCTTC
cdr3_aa: CASSRTGPIGYGYTF

d_call: NA
v_call: TRBV7-9
j_call: TRBJ2-2
clone_size: few
cdr3_nt: TGTGCCAGCAGCTTAGTTCAACGGTTGGGCACCGGGGAGCTGTTTTTT
cdr3_aa: CASSLVQRLGTGELFF

d_call: NA
v_call: TRBV7-3
j_call: TRBJ2-7
clone_size: NA
cdr3_nt: TGTGCCAGCAGCTTAGAACCCGCCTACGAGCAGTACTTC
cdr3_aa: CASSLEPAYEQYF

d_call: NA
v_call: TRBV7-2
j_call: TRBJ2-7
clone_size: few
cdr3_nt: TGTGCCAGCAGCTTGCAACCAGGAGGCCTCTACGAGCAGTACTTC
cdr3_aa: CASSLQPGGLYEQYF

d_call: TRBD1
v_call: TRBV6-5
j_call: TRBJ2-5
clone_size: NA
cdr3_nt: TGTGCCAGCAGTTACGGGACAGGTTACCAAGAGACCCAGTACTTC
cdr3_aa: CASSYGTGYQETQYF

d_call: NA
v_call: TRBV7-9
j_call: TRBJ2-7
clone_size: NA
cdr3_nt: TGTGCCAGCAGCTTAGCTGGCTCCTACGAGCAGTACTTC
cdr3_aa: CASSLAGSYEQYF

d_call: NA
v_call: TRBV18
j_call: TRBJ2-7
clone_size: once
cdr3_nt: TGTGCCAGCTCACCACCGACCTATCCCAACTACGAGCAGTACTTC
cdr3_aa: CASSPPTYPNYEQYF

d_call: NA
v_call: TRBV29-1
j_call: TRBJ1-1
clone_size: NA
cdr3_nt: TGCAGCGTTGAGGTCAGTATGAACACTGAAGCTTTCTTT
cdr3_aa: CSVEVSMNTEAFF

d_call: TRBD2
v_call: TRBV5-1
j_call: TRBJ2-1
clone_size: NA
cdr3_nt: TGCGCCAGCAGCTATACCGGGACTAGCGGGAGCACATACAATGAGCAGTTCTTC
cdr3_aa: CASSYTGTSGSTYNEQFF